This entry features one TCR beta chain sequence. The target antigen is unknown. Only in-frame clones appear in the TCRdb table, and some are missing; sequencing was by immunoSEQ multiplex PCR. The sample has 200,000 or so clones, around 92% seen once. This entry is derived from a study of T cell responses to AZD1222 COVID-19 vaccine. General observations from the study: Baseline seropositivity characterized only a handful of AZD1222 recipients. As reported, nearly half of all spike-specific TCRs target variant regions that are unmutated. Clonal diversity may have been underestimated in mostly white British donors.

The CDR3 has 14 residues. Trimming cost V 11 bases and J 3 bases; bases outside gene matches: 7. Per germline, CDR1 MDHEN and CDR2 SYDVKM. V gene TRBV28 combines with J gene TRBJ1-6; 7 positions match TRBD1. Sample: peripheral blood, taken on day 0 of AZD1222 vaccination. The receptor comes from an adult in good health. CDR3 region: CAVEGANYNSPLHF. The CDR3 DNA sequence: TGTGCCGTCGAGGGGGCGAACTATAATTCACCCCTCCACTTT.